Below, one TCR beta chain is given with its context. What it binds is not known. An end of the junction does not agree with germline; a read error may underlie this. This specimen belongs to a study of cytomegalovirus exposure and HLA in healthy donors. Study-level information: Genotyping of nearly 400 donors showed that about 84% belonged to the Caucasian-associated ancestry cluster. Study outcomes and limitations: At a 0.05 false discovery rate, a later analysis found approximately 15,000 TCR beta sequences to be associated with HLA alleles. Immune exposure information comprised only CMV serostatus. Sequence variants that were highly shared formed a cluster that was likely a sequencing artifact.

PCR involved 60 Vbeta and 13 Jbeta primers. The repertoire was sequenced with immunoSEQ multiplex PCR; TCRdb's copy has only in-frame clones and lacks some. This sample yields around 250,000 clones, of which roughly four fifths are seen a single time; less than 9% belongs to the top ten. From germline, CDR1 is SEHNR and CDR2 FQNEAQ (reference sequence). This CDR3 has 15 amino acids. Sequences were obtained from PBMCs. V usage is TRBV7-9 and J usage is TRBJ1-1; tentative D call: TRBD1 (6 bases). The TCR sequence derives from a woman aged 55-69 years in good health and CMV-seropositive. The CDR3, as DNA: TGTTCCAGCAGCTTACGGTCGGGGGGGCACACTGAAGCTTTCTTT. Translating it yields CSSSLRSGGHTEAFF.